What follows are 3 T cell receptor beta chains derived from one specimen sequenced in a study of blood T cell repertoires in COVID-19 (dated by TCRdb to the early 2020s). Library preparation was by the immunoSEQ multiplex PCR assay. In TCRdb, the immuneACCESS table is reduced to in-frame sequences with V and J assigned. These tables do not hold every clone; where another copy was compared, an unresolved V gene accounts for under half, and the others remain unexplained. This sample has about 150,000 clones in its table, and 91% of those were observed once. The ten largest clones capture approximately 0.55% of the sample. The sample consisted of peripheral blood. These receptors were obtained from a man aged 50 to 60 with acute or convalescent COVID-19.

The rearrangement joins TRBV7-9 to TRBJ1-1; possibly TRBD1 for D (6 bases). CDR3 size: 12 residues. V dropped 5 bases and J dropped 6 bases, with 10 bases sitting between them. Per germline, CDR1 SEHNR and CDR2 FQNEAQ (reference sequence). As DNA, the CDR3 is TGTGCCAGCAGCCCGACAGGAGCTGAAGCTTTCTTT. Protein: CASSPTGAEAFF.

The chain has TRBV28 and TRBJ2-7; D possibly corresponds to TRBD2 (6 bases). The CDR3 sequence is 15 residues long. Trimming took off 5 bases at V and 0 bases at J, with 14 bases between the two ends. The germline gives CDR1 MDHEN, CDR2 SYDVKM. The CDR3 sequence: CASSPSGDGSYEQYV. The DNA of the CDR3 is TGTGCCAGCAGTCCCTCGGGGGACGGCTCCTACGAGCAGTACGTC.

This chain uses TRBV6-5 with TRBJ2-1; D gene unclear. Germline V lookup: CDR1 MNHEY, CDR2 SVGAGI. V dropped 0 bases and J dropped 5 bases, with 8 bases sitting between them. The CDR3 contains 14 residues. The CDR3 region has the DNA TGTGCCAGCAGTTACTCATCCACAAACAATGAGCAGTTCTTC. Amino acid sequence: CASSYSSTNNEQFF.